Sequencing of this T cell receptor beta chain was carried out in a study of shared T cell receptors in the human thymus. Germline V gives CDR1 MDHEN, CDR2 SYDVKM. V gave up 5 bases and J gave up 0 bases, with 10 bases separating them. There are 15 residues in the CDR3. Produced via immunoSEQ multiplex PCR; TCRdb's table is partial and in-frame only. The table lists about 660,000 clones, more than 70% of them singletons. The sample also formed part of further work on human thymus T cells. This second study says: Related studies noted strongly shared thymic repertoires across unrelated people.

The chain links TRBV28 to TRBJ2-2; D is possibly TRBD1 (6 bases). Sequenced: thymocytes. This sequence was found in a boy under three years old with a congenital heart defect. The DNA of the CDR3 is TGTGCCAGCAGTATTGGGGGCCCGAACACCGGGGAGCTGTTTTTT. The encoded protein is CASSIGGPNTGELFF.